This T cell receptor beta chain stems from a study of shared clonotypes between healthy human individuals. A remark on this clone: Other nucleotide sequences from this sample produce the same CDR3.

Some clones are missing from TCRdb's copy, which holds only in-frame ones; the method was immunoSEQ multiplex PCR. The table lists roughly 2 million clones, about 95% of them singletons. V was pared by 6 bases and J by 1 base, with 7 bases between. The CDR3 extends over 12 amino acids. The V gene's germline CDR1 is MNHEY and CDR2 SVGAGI. Naive CD8 cells were CD45RO-negative, positively selected for CCR7, excluding terminally differentiated effector memory CD45RA+ cells. Each of the donors was a healthy adult who was HIV-negative and had not had a recent acute infection or vaccination. Sequenced: naive CD8+ T cells sorted from blood. This sequence was found in a young man in good health. The chain is built from TRBV6-5 and TRBJ2-7; no definite D call. CDR3 bases: TGTGCCAGCAGCCCCCCTTCCTACGAGCAGTACTTC. Translation: CASSPPSYEQYF.